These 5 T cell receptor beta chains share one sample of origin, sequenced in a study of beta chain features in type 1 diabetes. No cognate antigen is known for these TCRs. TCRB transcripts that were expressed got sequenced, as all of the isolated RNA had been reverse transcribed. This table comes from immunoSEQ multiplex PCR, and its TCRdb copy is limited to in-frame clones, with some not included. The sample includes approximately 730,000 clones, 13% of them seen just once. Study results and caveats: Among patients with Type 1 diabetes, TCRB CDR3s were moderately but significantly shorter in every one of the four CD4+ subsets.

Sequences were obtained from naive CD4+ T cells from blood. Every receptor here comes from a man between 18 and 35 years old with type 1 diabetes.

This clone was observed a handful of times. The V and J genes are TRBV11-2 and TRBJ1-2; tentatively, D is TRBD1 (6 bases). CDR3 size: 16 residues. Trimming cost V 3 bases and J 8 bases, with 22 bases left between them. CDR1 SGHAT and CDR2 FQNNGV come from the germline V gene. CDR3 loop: CASSFPSSPGAGGYTF. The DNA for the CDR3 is TGTGCCAGCAGCTTTCCATCGTCCCCGGGGGCAGGGGGCTACACCTTC.

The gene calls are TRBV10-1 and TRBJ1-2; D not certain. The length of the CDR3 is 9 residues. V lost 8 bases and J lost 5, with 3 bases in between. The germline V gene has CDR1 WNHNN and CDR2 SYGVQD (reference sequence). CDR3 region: CASLYGYTF. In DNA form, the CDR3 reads TGCGCCAGCCTGTATGGCTACACCTTC.

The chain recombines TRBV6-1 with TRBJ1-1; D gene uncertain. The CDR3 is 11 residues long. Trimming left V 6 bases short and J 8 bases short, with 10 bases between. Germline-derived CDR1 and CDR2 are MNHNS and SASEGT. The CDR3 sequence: CASSQGPEAFF. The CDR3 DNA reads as TGTGCCAGCAGCCAAGGGCCCGAAGCTTTCTTT.

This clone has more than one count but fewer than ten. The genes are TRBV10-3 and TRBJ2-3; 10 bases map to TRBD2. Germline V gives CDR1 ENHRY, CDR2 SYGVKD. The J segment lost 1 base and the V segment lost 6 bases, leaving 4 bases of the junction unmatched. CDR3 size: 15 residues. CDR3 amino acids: CAIRSGGAGTDTQYF. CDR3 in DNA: TGTGCCATCAGGAGCGGGGGGGCAGGCACAGATACGCAGTATTTT.

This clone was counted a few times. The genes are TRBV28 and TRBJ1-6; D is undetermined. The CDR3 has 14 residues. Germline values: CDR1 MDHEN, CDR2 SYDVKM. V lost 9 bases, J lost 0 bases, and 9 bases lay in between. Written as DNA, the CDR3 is TGTGCCAGTGCGGGGAGCTCCTATAATTCACCCCTCCACTTT. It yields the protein CASAGSSYNSPLHF.